This T cell receptor (beta chain) derives from a study of metastatic and nonmetastatic thyroid tumors. This clone appeared many times. Patients were all untreated before their thyroid surgery. TCRdb reassembled clones from the PCR reads with MiXCR. The table includes some 25,000 clones, less than 25% detected once. The receptor was derived from a female donor with papillary thyroid cancer or a benign thyroid nodule (not recorded which). Some clones in this sample may be carry-over from other donors' samples. Material for sequencing was blood.

CDR3 nucleotide sequence: TGTGCCAGCAGAAGGACTAGCGGGAGGGACATTCAGTACTTC. Amino acid sequence: CASRRTSGRDIQYF. The chain carries TRBV12-3 or TRBV12-4 and TRBJ2-4; TRBD2 agrees at 15 bases. Losses at the gene ends were 6 bases for V and 8 bases for J; bases not matched to a gene: 2. CDR3 length equals 14 residues.